Many counts were recorded for the clone carrying this T cell receptor beta chain. Antigen: not known. The sample belongs to a study of CD8+CD57+ T cells in acquired aplastic anemia. Study summary: Each DNA sample taken from sorted CD4+ and CD8+ cells came to 3 to 4 ug on average.

Study-level findings and limits: No significant patient-versus-control difference appeared in CD8+ Simpson's diversity. Patients and controls turned out to have around 29 CD8+ CDR3 sequences in common.

TCR beta VDJ combinations and CDR3 sequences were profiled from genomic DNA. TCRdb redid the calling of the reads with MiXCR, one entry per CDR3 protein. The sample includes some 170,000 distinct CDR3 sequences, roughly 65% of them seen just once. Patients included in sequencing had previously demonstrated CD8+CD57+ cell expansion by flow cytometry. No patient had been given any therapy when blood was sampled. This CDR3 has 12 residues. V was trimmed by 5 bases and J by 6 bases, leaving 9 bases between them. CDR1 is SEHNR, CDR2 FQNEAQ, per germline (reference sequence). The chain links TRBV7-9 to TRBJ2-3; no definite D call. This clonotype originated in a human donor with aplastic anemia. The sequenced material came from sorted CD4+, CD8+, or CD8+CD57+ T cells (not recorded which) from PBMCs. The CDR3 sequence is CASSGVPDTQYF. CDR3 in DNA: TGTGCCAGCAGCGGCGTCCCGGATACGCAGTATTTT.